The clone carrying this TCR beta chain was observed a few times. As yet, its antigen is unknown. The data stem from a study of T-cell memory formation after mild COVID-19. Study-level background: Clustering of TCRs was largely donor specific. Points from the study as a whole: Of the contracting clones, CD4+ ones lay mainly in CM and EM, and CD8+ ones in EMRA. Among clones peaking at day 37 in the second wave, SARS-CoV-2 specificity remained unconfirmed.

This CDR3 has 12 amino acids. The V gene lost 2 bases and the J gene lost 8 bases, with 9 bases spanning the gap. After 5'RACE with constant-segment primers, TCR alpha and TCR beta cDNA libraries carrying sample barcodes and UMIs were obtained. TCRdb reprocessed the 5' RACE reads with MiXCR, giving one entry per CDR3 protein. The sample lists 250,000 to 350,000 distinct CDR3 sequences, approximately 19% occurring once. The chain is built from TRBV12-3 or TRBV12-4 and TRBJ1-2; the D is unclear. This TCR came from a man younger than 35 who had mild COVID-19 (a few samples of this study predate the infection). Cell type and time point are not known. The source material was PBMCs or a T cell subset sorted from them (not recorded which). The CDR3 here is CASSLLGSGYTF. The CDR3 DNA reads TGTGCCAGCAGTTTACTGGGATCCGGCTACACCTTC.